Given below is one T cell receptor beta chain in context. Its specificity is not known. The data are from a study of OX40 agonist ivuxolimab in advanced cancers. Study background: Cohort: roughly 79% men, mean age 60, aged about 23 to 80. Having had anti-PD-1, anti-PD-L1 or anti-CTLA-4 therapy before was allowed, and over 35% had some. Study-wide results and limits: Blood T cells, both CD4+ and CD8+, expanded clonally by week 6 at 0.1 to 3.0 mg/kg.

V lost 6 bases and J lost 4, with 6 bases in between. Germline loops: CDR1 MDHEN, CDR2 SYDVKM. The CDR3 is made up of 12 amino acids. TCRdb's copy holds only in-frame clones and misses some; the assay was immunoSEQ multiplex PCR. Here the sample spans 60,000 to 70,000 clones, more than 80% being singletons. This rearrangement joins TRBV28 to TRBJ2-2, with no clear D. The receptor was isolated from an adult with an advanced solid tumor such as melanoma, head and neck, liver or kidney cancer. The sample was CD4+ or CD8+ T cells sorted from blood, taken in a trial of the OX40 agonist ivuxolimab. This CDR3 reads CASRVGTGELFF. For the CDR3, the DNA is TGTGCCAGCAGGGTCGGCACCGGGGAGCTGTTTTTT.